A selection of T cell receptor beta chains follows, all from one sample in a study of radiotherapy plus CTLA-4 blockade in lung cancer. The method was immunoSEQ multiplex PCR; TCRdb's version includes in-frame clones alone and lacks a portion of them. The table has 75,000 to 80,000 clones, around 90% seen once; the top ten hold approximately 0.9%. Sequencing used peripheral blood, obtained from a patient treated with radiotherapy plus ipilimumab. The receptors come from a human donor with non-small cell lung cancer who had stable disease on radiotherapy plus ipilimumab. The CDR3 runs from the conserved cysteine through the conserved F or W. Fields, in order: CDR3 protein, CDR3 DNA, clone size, J gene, V gene, D gene. D genes are given only for firm matches. Clone sizes are given selectively: once, few, many, or a class where the clone is expanded.

CASSLARTYEQYF TGTGCCAGCAGCTTAGCTCGGACGTACGAGCAGTACTTC - TRBJ2-7 TRBV7-8 -
CASSVGGAYGYTF TGTGCCAGCAGCGTAGGGGGTGCCTATGGCTACACCTTC once TRBJ1-2 TRBV9 -
CASSLRGSEAFF TGTGCCAGTAGTCTCCGGGGCTCTGAAGCTTTCTTT - TRBJ1-1 TRBV19 -
CASSQGSNQPQHF TGTGCCAGCAGCCAAGGAAGCAATCAGCCCCAGCATTTT - TRBJ1-5 TRBV4-2 -
CASSFRGRRAEAFF TGTGCCAGCAGTTTTAGGGGGAGAAGGGCTGAAGCTTTCTTT - TRBJ1-1 TRBV28 -
CASTKDRGDGYTF TGTGCCAGTACAAAGGACAGGGGGGATGGCTACACCTTC few TRBJ1-2 TRBV19 TRBD1
CAISNRDMSTSYNSPLHF TGTGCCATCAGTAACCGGGACATGTCGACCTCCTATAATTCACCCCTCCACTTT - TRBJ1-6 TRBV10-3 -
CASSRDSLAGELFF TGTGCCAGCAGCCGGGATTCCTTGGCCGGGGAGCTGTTTTTT - TRBJ2-2 TRBV2 -
CASSVRQGPNSPLHF TGTGCCAGCAGTGTCCGACAAGGCCCTAATTCACCCCTCCACTTT few TRBJ1-6 TRBV2 -
CASSLRGGATNEKLFF TGTGCCAGCAGCTTAAGAGGTGGCGCCACTAATGAAAAACTGTTTTTT - TRBJ1-4 TRBV7-3 -
CASSSARGGRETQYF TGCGCCAGCAGCTCCGCCCGGGGGGGCCGAGAGACCCAGTACTTC - TRBJ2-5 TRBV5-1 TRBD2
CAISVGGTGRDNEQFF TGTGCCATCAGTGTTGGAGGGACAGGGAGGGACAATGAGCAGTTCTTC - TRBJ2-1 TRBV10-3 TRBD1
CAWSRNYEQYF TGTGCCTGGAGCCGGAACTACGAGCAGTACTTC - TRBJ2-7 TRBV30 -
CASSGGSPYEQYF TGTGCCAGCAGCGGCGGGAGCCCTTACGAGCAGTACTTC - TRBJ2-7 TRBV7-2 TRBD2
CASSPAGPRYEQYF TGTGCCAGCAGCCCCGCGGGCCCCCGGTACGAGCAGTACTTC - TRBJ2-7 TRBV6-5 -
CATSGGAAGENEQFF TGTGCCACCAGCGGGGGGGCTGCGGGAGAGAATGAGCAGTTCTTC - TRBJ2-1 TRBV15 -
CASGLGRGSGANVLTF TGTGCCAGTGGGCTAGGACGGGGCTCTGGGGCCAACGTCCTGACTTTC - TRBJ2-6 TRBV19 -
CASSYEDRFTGELFF TGTGCCAGCAGTTACGAGGACCGCTTTACCGGGGAGCTGTTTTTT - TRBJ2-2 TRBV6-5 -
CASSLISGPTGELFF TGTGCCAGCAGCTTAATCAGCGGCCCCACCGGGGAGCTGTTTTTT - TRBJ2-2 TRBV7-2 -
CASSPSVWGLAGVGDNEQFF TGTGCCAGCAGTCCCAGTGTGTGGGGACTAGCGGGAGTCGGGGACAATGAGCAGTTCTTC once TRBJ2-1 TRBV28 TRBD2
CASSLEGQYNEQFF TGTGCCAGCAGCTTAGAAGGGCAGTACAATGAGCAGTTCTTC few TRBJ2-1 TRBV7-6 -
CASSIGQGIYRRAGNQPQHF TGTGCCAGTAGTATCGGACAGGGGATCTATCGGAGAGCAGGCAATCAGCCCCAGCATTTT once TRBJ1-5 TRBV19 TRBD1
CASSLAASNYGYTF TGTGCCAGCAGCTTGGCGGCGTCTAACTATGGCTACACCTTC once TRBJ1-2 TRBV5-5 -